These 24 T cell receptor beta chains came from one sample sequenced in a study of glioma-infiltrating T cells after dendritic cell vaccination. Profiled with immunoSEQ multiplex PCR; TCRdb holds only in-frame clones, not every one. The table lists around 10,000 clones, roughly 80% of them singletons. Noted time point: after dendritic cell vaccination, including at tumor progression/relapse. Sample: blood, taken after dendritic cell vaccination. The receptors shown here come from a human donor with glioblastoma.

A few counts support this clone. CDR3 region: CASSLERANYGYTF. The CDR3 nucleotides read TGCGCCAGCAGCTTGGAGAGAGCTAACTATGGCTACACCTTC. The rearrangement joins TRBV5-1 to TRBJ1-2, with unresolved D. There are 14 residues in the CDR3. Germline V gene sequence: CDR1 SGHRS, CDR2 YFSETQ. The ends were cut back, 0 bases at V and 0 bases at J, with 6 bases in the middle.

The V gene is TRBV29-1, the J gene TRBJ2-3; TRBD2 matches at 7 bases. Trimming removed 7 bases from V and 1 base from J; junction bases left unmatched: 2. Germline V gene sequence: CDR1 SQVTM, CDR2 ANQGSEA. CDR3 length: 12 residues. CDR3 residues: CSGAGGTDTQYF. The CDR3 nucleotides read TGCAGCGGGGCGGGAGGCACAGATACGCAGTATTTT.

The chain joins TRBV5-4 to TRBJ2-1, with D possibly being TRBD2 (7 bases). In germline, CDR1 is SGHNT, CDR2 YYREEE (reference sequence). The CDR3 is made up of 16 amino acids. V gave up 4 bases and J gave up 5 bases, with 19 bases separating them. The DNA for the CDR3 is TGTGCCAGCAGCACGAGGGGGGGCCCTATCGACAATGAGCAGTTCTTC. Translated, it gives CASSTRGGPIDNEQFF.

This clone qualifies as medium-sized. The rearrangement joins TRBV27 to TRBJ2-5; D is possibly TRBD1 (6 bases). The germline V and J ends were trimmed by 5 bases and 7 bases, with 17 bases remaining between them. Germline CDR1 and CDR2: MNHEY and SMNVEV (reference sequence). The CDR3 contains 14 residues. The CDR3 DNA is TGTGCCAGCAGTCTGGGGGCTAGTCCAATGACCCAGTACTTC. Translation gives CASSLGASPMTQYF.

The chain uses TRBV29-1 and TRBJ2-6; 8 nucleotides line up with TRBD1. CDR1 SQVTM and CDR2 ANQGSEA come from the germline V gene. This CDR3 comprises 16 residues. With 7 bases clipped from V and 0 bases from J, the junction kept 8 bases outside the gene matches. CDR3: CSAIQGGGSGANVLTF. For the CDR3, the DNA is TGCAGCGCGATACAGGGGGGAGGCTCTGGGGCCAACGTCCTGACTTTC.

This chain connects TRBV6-4 to TRBJ2-3; TRBD2 matches at 9 bases. CDR3 length: 15 amino acids. Germline V gives CDR1 MRHNA, CDR2 SNTAGT. The junction had 4 bases not matched to a gene; V was cut back by 2 bases and J by 4 bases. CDR3 bases: TGTGCCAGCAGTGACGGTAGCGGGAGTGCAGATACGCAGTATTTT. As protein: CASSDGSGSADTQYF.

The rearrangement joins TRBV30 to TRBJ1-5; 7 positions match TRBD1. V was clipped by 2 bases and J by 5 bases; unmatched bases: 3. CDR1 and CDR2 (germline): GTSNPN, SVGIG (reference sequence). The CDR3 consists of 13 residues. The CDR3 sequence is CAWSRTGDQPQHF. Here the CDR3 DNA reads TGTGCCTGGAGTAGGACAGGCGATCAGCCCCAGCATTTT.

The V and J genes are TRBV30 and TRBJ2-5; 12 bases agree with TRBD2. V was clipped by 3 bases and J by 2 bases; unmatched bases: 10. Per the germline V gene, CDR1 is GTSNPN and CDR2 is SVGIG (reference sequence). This CDR3 comprises 17 residues. CDR3 residues: CAWRRASGRVQQETQYF. The CDR3 nucleotides read TGTGCCTGGAGGAGGGCTAGCGGGAGGGTGCAGCAAGAGACCCAGTACTTC.

This sequence joins TRBV7-9 and TRBJ1-1; D remains ambiguous. The V gene's germline CDR1 is SEHNR and CDR2 FQNEAQ (reference sequence). The CDR3 is 15 amino acids. Trimming cost V 0 bases and J 0 bases, with 8 bases left between them. CDR3 sequence reads: CASSLAESLNTEAFF. Here the CDR3 DNA reads TGTGCCAGCAGCTTAGCGGAGTCTTTGAACACTGAAGCTTTCTTT.

The V call is TRBV2, the J call TRBJ1-2, with a tentative D call TRBD1 (5 bases). V was clipped by 5 bases and J by 4 bases, with 11 bases between them. Looked up from germline, CDR1 is SNHLY and CDR2 is FYNNEI. This CDR3 is built from 13 residues. The CDR3 bases are TGTGCCAGCAGTTTGGGGCAAAGCTATGGCTACACCTTC. It codes for CASSLGQSYGYTF.

The chain recombines TRBV28 with TRBJ2-7; TRBD2 agrees at 13 bases. CDR3 size: 18 residues. The V and J ends lost 2 bases and 0 bases, in that order; junction bases with no gene match: 7. Germline V gene lookup returns CDR1 MDHEN and CDR2 SYDVKM. The CDR3 sequence: CASSLRLAGGSGSYEQYF. The CDR3 DNA reads TGTGCCAGCAGTTTAAGACTAGCGGGAGGTTCCGGCTCCTACGAGCAGTACTTC.

The rearrangement uses TRBV7-9 and TRBJ1-5, with 11 bases identical to TRBD1. Germline CDR1 reads SEHNR; CDR2 reads FQNEAQ (reference sequence). CDR3 length equals 15 residues. V was clipped by 5 bases and J by 8 bases; unmatched bases: 8. The chain's CDR3 is CASSPGTGGMEPQHF. As DNA, the CDR3 is TGTGCCAGCAGCCCCGGGACAGGGGGTATGGAGCCCCAGCATTTT.

This sequence joins TRBV13 and TRBJ2-5; no clear D. V was clipped by 5 bases and J by 3 bases, with 13 bases between them. The CDR3 runs to 14 residues. Germline values: CDR1 PRHDT, CDR2 FYEKMQ (reference sequence). The CDR3 is CASSPNSGKETQYF. The CDR3, as DNA: TGTGCCAGCAGCCCGAATTCAGGCAAAGAGACCCAGTACTTC. The full variable domain, its missing parts supplied by reference TRBV13 and TRBJ2-5, is AAGVIQSPRHLIKEKRETATLKCYPIPRHDTVYWYQQGPGQDPQFLISFYEKMQSDKGSIPDRFSAQQFSDYHSELNMSSLELGDSALYFCASSPNSGKETQYFGPGTRLLVL.

This clone came up a few times. The gene calls are TRBV7-8 and TRBJ1-3; D possibly corresponds to TRBD1 (6 bases). The CDR3 spans 15 residues. Trimming cost V 5 bases and J 4 bases, with 15 bases left between them. The V gene's germline CDR1 is SGHVS and CDR2 FQNEAQ. CDR3 sequence reads: CASSDTQGSGNTIYF. CDR3 in DNA: TGTGCCAGCAGCGACACGCAGGGGTCGGGAAACACCATATATTTT.

The CDR3 protein is CASSFTGEEQYF. The DNA of the CDR3 is TGTGCCAGCAGCTTTACTGGAGAGGAGCAGTACTTC. The rearrangement joins TRBV5-5 to TRBJ2-7; no clear D gene. Germline V gene lookup returns CDR1 SGHKS and CDR2 YYEKEE (reference sequence). The CDR3 has 12 amino acids. Trimming pared 2 bases from V and 7 bases from J, leaving 10 bases between. Combining the CDR3 with reference TRBV5-5 and TRBJ2-7 gives the whole variable domain DAGVTQSPTHLIKTRGQQVTLRCSPISGHKSVSWYQQVLGQGPQFIFQYYEKEERGRGNFPDRFSARQFPNYSSELNVNALLLGDSALYLCASSFTGEEQYFGPGTRLTVT.

J is TRBJ2-7 and V is TRBV6-5; D is undetermined. V was pared by 6 bases and J by 2 bases, with 11 bases between. The CDR3 covers 13 residues. Germline V gene sequence: CDR1 MNHEY, CDR2 SVGAGI. In nucleotides, the CDR3 is TGTGCCAGCAGCAACACATTTACCTACGAGCAGTACTTC. Translation: CASSNTFTYEQYF.

This chain connects TRBV19 to TRBJ1-2; 9 bases are shared with TRBD1. Germline CDR1 and CDR2: LNHDA and SQIVND (reference sequence). CDR3 length: 13 residues. V lost 5 bases and J lost 3; bases outside the gene matches: 1. CDR3 residues: CASSRDRDYGYTF. CDR3 DNA: TGTGCCAGTAGTCGGGACAGGGACTATGGCTACACCTTC. The full variable domain, completed using reference TRBV19 and TRBJ1-2, is DGGITQSPKYLFRKEGQNVTLSCEQNLNHDAMYWYRQDPGQGLRLIYYSQIVNDFQKGDIAEGYSVSREKKESFPLTVTSAQKNPTAFYLCASSRDRDYGYTFGSGTRLTVV.

This chain uses TRBV6-5 with TRBJ2-7; perhaps TRBD1 as D (5 bases). The V gene lost 5 bases and the J gene lost 4 bases, with 12 bases spanning the gap. Germline-derived CDR1 and CDR2 are MNHEY and SVGAGI. The CDR3 totals 13 residues. The CDR3 protein is CASSKFQGYEQYF. CDR3 coding DNA: TGTGCCAGCAGTAAATTCCAGGGATACGAGCAGTACTTC.

The rearrangement joins TRBV28 to TRBJ1-2; possible D gene TRBD1, 6 bases. The CDR3 spans 12 residues. Germline V gene sequence: CDR1 MDHEN, CDR2 SYDVKM. Trimming pared 5 bases from V and 12 bases from J, leaving 16 bases between. CDR3 nucleotides: TGTGCCAGCAGTACCAAACAGGGTCGGGACACCTTC. It codes for CASSTKQGRDTF.

The chain carries TRBV9 and TRBJ2-1; D might be TRBD1 (5 bases). This CDR3 is built from 15 residues. Trimming took 6 bases from V and 2 from J, leaving 15 bases between them. Germline loops: CDR1 SGDLS, CDR2 YYNGEE. CDR3 bases: TGTGCCAGCACTTGGGCTCCCAGGGCCTACAATGAGCAGTTCTTC. Protein: CASTWAPRAYNEQFF.

The V and J genes are TRBV9 and TRBJ2-3; tentative D call: TRBD2 (5 bases). Germline CDR1 is SGDLS and CDR2 is YYNGEE. With 4 bases removed from V and 4 bases from J, the gap between germline ends came to 13 bases. The CDR3 contains 14 residues. The CDR3 spells CASSPWTVSDTQYF. The CDR3 DNA is TGTGCCAGCAGCCCCTGGACTGTTTCAGATACGCAGTATTTT.

The V and J genes are TRBV5-1 and TRBJ2-3; 8 bases are shared with TRBD2. The junction had 5 bases not matched to a gene; V was cut back by 4 bases and J by 1 base. CDR3 length: 15 amino acids. CDR1 SGHRS and CDR2 YFSETQ come from the germline V gene. CDR3 region: CASSQREWGTDTQYF. For the CDR3, the DNA is TGCGCCAGCAGCCAGCGGGAGTGGGGCACAGATACGCAGTATTTT.

This sequence joins TRBV6-1 and TRBJ2-1, with TRBD2 as a possible D gene (6 bases). V was trimmed by 4 bases and J by 0 bases, leaving 16 bases between them. The CDR3 runs 17 residues. Per germline, CDR1 MNHNS and CDR2 SASEGT. CDR3 sequence: CASSAFLSGGSYNEQFF. The CDR3 DNA reads as TGTGCCAGCAGTGCTTTCCTTAGCGGAGGCTCCTACAATGAGCAGTTCTTC.

This clone has only one observation. J is TRBJ2-5 and V is TRBV5-1; D call uncertain. Trimming pared 0 bases from V and 5 bases from J, leaving 11 bases between. The CDR3 is 14 residues long. Germline V gene data show CDR1 as SGHRS and CDR2 as YFSETQ. The CDR3 reads CASSLDSRGETQYF. The CDR3 nucleotides read TGCGCCAGCAGCTTGGACAGCCGTGGGGAGACCCAGTACTTC.